This TCR beta chain was recovered during a study of graft-versus-host responses after intestinal transplantation. Study-wide points: Some GvH clones were seen earlier in gut or blood, suggesting intestinal origin.

Concerning this clone itself: The antigen is unknown.

The repertoire was sequenced with immunoSEQ multiplex PCR; TCRdb's copy has only in-frame clones and lacks some. Seen here are around 96,000 clones, 92% observed once, and the top ten hold around 0.17%. This CDR3 is 14 amino acids long. Germline V gives CDR1 MNHNS, CDR2 SASEGT. The V call is TRBV6-1, the J call TRBJ2-5, with TRBD1 matching 8 bases. The J call may not be correct, given that the DNA end is closer to TRBJ2-7. The sequence was obtained from a human donor who received an intestinal transplant. The sequencing here drew on unstimulated CD4+ T cells sorted from spleen or lymph node cells, taken before intestinal transplant. The DNA of the CDR3 is TGTGCCAGCAGTAAAACAGGGGGCTCCTACGAGCAGTACTTC. Translated: CASSKTGGSYEQYF.